This TCR beta chain was sequenced for a study of T cells in Graves' hyperthyroidism and ophthalmopathy. Findings and limits, study-wide: Blood samples included most of the expanded thyroid clonotypes exceeding 0.001.

The length of the CDR3 is 11 residues. Germline CDR1 reads MNHEY; CDR2 reads SMNVEV (reference sequence). Trimming left V 5 bases short and J 13 bases short, with 11 bases between. The source material, RNA transcripts, was used to amplify TCR beta CDR3 regions. Initially, a first-round RT-PCR of the TCR CDR3 employed the HTBI primer set. A single record per CDR3 protein comes from TCRdb applying MiXCR to the multiplex PCR reads. The sample holds some 350,000 distinct CDR3 sequences, about a sixth seen once. As concerns this clonotype: The antigen is not known.

Thyroid ultrasound, orbital computed tomography, clinical symptoms, and serum thyroxine and TRAb underpinned diagnoses. At first hyperthyroidism diagnosis, before any ophthalmopathy symptoms, the blood sample was collected. Sequencing was carried out using blood. The chain employs TRBV27 and TRBJ2-2; no clear D gene. The TCR originated in a woman in her late teens or twenties with Graves' hyperthyroidism that later progressed to Graves' ophthalmopathy. This chain's CDR3 is CASSTQWLLFF. In DNA, the CDR3 is TGTGCCAGCAGTACCCAGTGGTTGCTGTTTTTT.